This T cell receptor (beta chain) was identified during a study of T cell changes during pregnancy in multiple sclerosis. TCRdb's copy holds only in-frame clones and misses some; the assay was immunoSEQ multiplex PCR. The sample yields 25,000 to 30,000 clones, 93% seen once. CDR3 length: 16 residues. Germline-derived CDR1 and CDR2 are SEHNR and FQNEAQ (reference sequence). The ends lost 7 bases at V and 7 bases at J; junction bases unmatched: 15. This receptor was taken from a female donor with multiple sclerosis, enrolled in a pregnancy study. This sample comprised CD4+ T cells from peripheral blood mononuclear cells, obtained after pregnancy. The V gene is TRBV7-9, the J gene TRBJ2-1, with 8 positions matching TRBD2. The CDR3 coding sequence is TGTGCCAGCACCTTTGTCTTGGGTTCGGGGGGGAATGAGCAGTTCTTC. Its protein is CASTFVLGSGGNEQFF.